This paragraph reports one T cell receptor beta chain. TCRdb keeps only in-frame clones here, not all; method: immunoSEQ multiplex PCR. This repertoire shows roughly 2.5 million clones, around 94% found once; its top ten account for roughly 0.14%. The CDR3 extends over 15 amino acids. Germline V gene data show CDR1 as LNHNV and CDR2 as YYDKDF (reference sequence). V lost 7 bases to trimming and J lost 10 bases; unmatched junction nucleotides: 12. This sample was taken from a study of shared clonotypes between healthy human individuals. A CD45RA-negative memory subset and a CD45RA+ naive subset were separated from the CD4+ cells.

The sequence came from a man aged 18 to 35 in good health. The chain employs TRBV15 and TRBJ2-6; TRBD1 matches at 8 bases. Sequencing was performed on naive CD4+ T cells sorted from blood. The subset is: CD45RA+ positively selected. CDR3 protein: CATTRAGTGPNVLTF. The CDR3 DNA sequence: TGTGCCACCACCCGGGCCGGGACAGGCCCGAACGTCCTGACTTTC.